The 22 T cell receptor beta chains listed next were all sequenced from one sample in a study of blood T cell repertoires in COVID-19. Method: immunoSEQ multiplex PCR; TCRdb's copy keeps in-frame clones and lacks some. The table shows under 300,000 clones, with approximately 86% occurring only once. The sample consisted of peripheral blood. The receptors come from a human donor in a cohort sampled during active COVID-19.

This sequence joins TRBV15 and TRBJ2-2, with D unclear. CDR1 is LNHNV and CDR2 is YYDKDF in the germline V gene (reference sequence). CDR3 size: 11 residues. V lost 8 bases to trimming and J lost 4 bases, with 5 bases between them. CDR3 in DNA: TGTGCCACCGAGGTCACCGGGGAGCTGTTTTTT. Residues: CATEVTGELFF.

J is TRBJ1-4 and V is TRBV25-1, with D possibly TRBD1 on 5 matching bases. The CDR3 has 13 amino acids. Trimming left V 2 bases short and J 8 bases short, with 9 bases between. The V gene's germline CDR1 is MGHDK and CDR2 SYGVNS. Here the CDR3 reads CASSEVGEEKLFF. CDR3 DNA: TGTGCCAGCAGTGAAGTAGGGGAAGAAAAACTGTTTTTT.

The DNA of the CDR3 is TGTGCCATCAGTGAGCTACAGGGGGCCGGGGACTCCCAGTACTTC. Translating gives CAISELQGAGDSQYF. The chain recombines TRBV10-3 with TRBJ2-5, with 9 bases aligning to TRBD1. Looked up from germline, CDR1 is ENHRY and CDR2 is SYGVKD. The CDR3 length is 15 residues. With V trimmed by 2 bases and J by 9 bases, 10 bases remained unmatched.

The chain combines TRBV28 with TRBJ2-2; 8 positions match TRBD1. This CDR3 has 16 amino acids. V lost 5 bases, J lost 7 bases, and 12 bases stayed unmatched. CDR1 and CDR2 from the germline V gene are MDHEN and SYDVKM. CDR3 in amino acids: CASSQTGGGSVGELFF. The CDR3 nucleotides read TGTGCCAGCAGTCAAACAGGGGGTGGTTCCGTCGGGGAGCTGTTTTTT.

This chain uses TRBV27 with TRBJ2-7, with 11 nucleotides matching TRBD1. Germline CDR1 and CDR2: MNHEY and SMNVEV (reference sequence). The CDR3 spans 15 residues. V lost 7 bases and J lost 2; bases outside the gene matches: 7. In DNA, the CDR3 is TGTGCCAGCATACTGAGGGGACAGGGGGCCTACGAGCAGTACTTC. Residues: CASILRGQGAYEQYF.

This clone was recorded at least ten times. The sample carries other DNA sequences with the same CDR3. The rearrangement uses TRBV19 and TRBJ1-5; D is perhaps TRBD1 (5 bases). V gave up 0 bases and J gave up 3 bases, with 9 bases separating them. The CDR3 has 15 amino acids. CDR1 is LNHDA, CDR2 SQIVND, per germline (reference sequence). The CDR3 protein is CASSIEQGINQPQHF. The DNA for the CDR3 is TGTGCCAGTAGTATAGAGCAGGGAATCAATCAGCCCCAGCATTTT. The full variable domain, completed using reference TRBV19 and TRBJ1-5, is DGGITQSPKYLFRKEGQNVTLSCEQNLNHDAMYWYRQDPGQGLRLIYYSQIVNDFQKGDIAEGYSVSREKKESFPLTVTSAQKNPTAFYLCASSIEQGINQPQHFGDGTRLSIL.

V and J are TRBV24-1 and TRBJ2-2; possibly TRBD2 for D (6 bases). Per the germline V gene, CDR1 is KGHDR and CDR2 is SFDVKD. V lost 0 bases and J lost 5, with 6 bases in between. The CDR3 covers 14 residues. In nucleotides, the CDR3 is TGTGCCACCAGTGATTTGGGGGGGACCGGGGAGCTGTTTTTT. Translated: CATSDLGGTGELFF.

The chain carries TRBV7-9 and TRBJ2-7, with 7 bases matching TRBD1. The CDR3 is made up of 14 amino acids. The germline CDR1 and CDR2 sequences are SEHNR and FQNEAQ (reference sequence). With 5 bases clipped from V and 4 bases from J, the junction kept 8 bases outside the gene matches. The CDR3 DNA reads as TGTGCCAGCAGCGTCGGGACAGTCGATTACGAGCAGTACTTC. This codes for CASSVGTVDYEQYF.

The V gene is TRBV5-1, the J gene TRBJ2-7, with TRBD1 matching 7 bases. V lost 4 bases and J lost 10; bases outside the gene matches: 11. Germline V CDR1 and CDR2: SGHRS, YFSETQ. The CDR3 covers 13 residues. The CDR3 is CASSVRDSNFQYF. CDR3 DNA sequence: TGCGCCAGCAGCGTCCGGGACAGCAATTTTCAGTACTTC. Variable domain in full (rest from reference TRBV5-1 and TRBJ2-7): KAGVTQTPRYLIKTRGQQVTLSCSPISGHRSVSWYQQTPGQGLQFLFEYFSETQRNKGNFPGRFSGRQFSNSRSEMNVSTLELGDSALYLCASSVRDSNFQYFGPGTRLTVT.

The genes are TRBV25-1 and TRBJ1-6, with D unresolved. This CDR3 is 15 amino acids long. V shed 5 bases and J shed 0 bases, with 8 bases lying between them. Germline V lookup: CDR1 MGHDK, CDR2 SYGVNS. The CDR3 DNA is TGTGCCAGCAGTTTAGCGAGCTCCTATAATTCACCCCTCCACTTT. Amino acids: CASSLASSYNSPLHF. The whole variable domain, remainder taken from reference TRBV25-1 and TRBJ1-6, is EADIYQTPRYLVIGTGKKITLECSQTMGHDKMYWYQQDPGMELHLIHYSYGVNSTEKGDLSSESTVSRIRTEHFPLTLESARPSHTSQYLCASSLASSYNSPLHFGNGTRLTVT.

This clone was detected once. Other nucleotide sequences from this sample produce the same CDR3. The chain employs TRBV24-1 and TRBJ2-1; D might be TRBD2 (7 bases). CDR1 KGHDR and CDR2 SFDVKD come from the germline V gene. V shed 4 bases and J shed 8 bases, with 14 bases lying between them. The CDR3 consists of 14 residues. This chain's CDR3 is CATSESGGAHEQFF. The CDR3 DNA reads TGTGCCACCAGTGAAAGTGGGGGGGCCCATGAGCAGTTCTTC.

The V call is TRBV19, the J call TRBJ1-6; D is possibly TRBD1 (6 bases). The germline CDR1 and CDR2 sequences are LNHDA and SQIVND (reference sequence). Trimming shortened V by 7 bases and J by 4 bases, and 14 bases separated the two germline ends. The CDR3 totals 15 residues. The CDR3 nucleotides are TGTGCCAGTACCCTAAGCAGGGGTTATAATTCACCCCTCCACTTT. Its translation: CASTLSRGYNSPLHF.

The chain employs TRBV12-5 and TRBJ2-7; D possibly corresponds to TRBD1 (6 bases). The CDR3 contains 14 residues. Germline CDR1 and CDR2: LGHNT and FRNRAP. Deletions cut 5 bases from V and 6 bases from J, with 17 bases between. As DNA, the CDR3 is TGTGCTAGTGGTCCTTCGACAACAGGGAGCGAGCAGTACTTC. Protein: CASGPSTTGSEQYF.

The V gene is TRBV3-1 (or the pseudogene TRBV3-2), the J gene TRBJ2-7, with a tentative D call TRBD1 (5 bases). The V and J ends lost 4 bases and 7 bases respectively, with 20 bases between them. In germline, CDR1 is LGHDT, CDR2 YNNKEL (reference sequence). There are 15 residues in the CDR3. The CDR3 loop reads CASSRDSSSRTEQYF. For the CDR3, the DNA is TGTGCCAGCAGCCGAGACAGCTCTAGTCGAACTGAGCAGTACTTC.

The gene calls are TRBV20-1 and TRBJ2-4; TRBD1 is a possible D gene (7 bases). Deletions cut 3 bases from V and 9 bases from J, with 12 bases between. Germline lookup yields CDR1 DFQATT and CDR2 SNEGSKA (reference sequence). The CDR3 loop spans 12 amino acids. CDR3 nucleotides: TGCAGTGCTAGTTGGGGGGACAGCATTCAGTACTTC. Protein product: CSASWGDSIQYF.

This clone was counted a few times. J is TRBJ1-2 and V is TRBV18, with 7 positions matching TRBD1. This CDR3 region has 14 residues. Germline lookup yields CDR1 KGHSH and CDR2 LQKENI. J gave up 6 bases and V 3 bases, and 7 bases lay outside the gene matches. Here the CDR3 DNA reads TGTGCCAGCTCACCCGCCGACAGGGTAGATGGCTACACCTTC. Translating it yields CASSPADRVDGYTF.

CDR3: CASSTGEGNEQFF. The CDR3 nucleotides are TGTGCCAGCAGTACCGGAGAGGGCAATGAGCAGTTCTTC. The V and J genes are TRBV6-5 and TRBJ2-1, with TRBD2 as a possible D gene (5 bases). CDR3 size: 13 residues. Germline-derived CDR1 and CDR2 are MNHEY and SVGAGI. Trimming pared 5 bases from V and 6 bases from J, leaving 11 bases between.

This rearrangement joins TRBV10-3 to TRBJ1-6; 8 bases line up with TRBD1. CDR3 length equals 14 residues. Germline V gene sequence: CDR1 ENHRY, CDR2 SYGVKD. V was clipped by 3 bases and J by 10 bases; unmatched bases: 5. CDR3 sequence (DNA): TGTGCCATCAGTGACGGACAGGGACGATCACCCCTCCACTTT. Translated, it gives CAISDGQGRSPLHF.

This chain uses TRBV24-1 with TRBJ2-2; D gene uncertain. The V gene's germline CDR1 is KGHDR and CDR2 SFDVKD. The V and J ends lost 5 bases and 6 bases respectively, with 9 bases between them. The CDR3 is 13 amino acids. The CDR3 is CATSGSGAGELFF. The CDR3 DNA reads as TGTGCCACCAGTGGTTCAGGCGCCGGGGAGCTGTTTTTT.

This clone has more than one count but fewer than ten. The rearrangement links TRBV5-4 to TRBJ1-5; D is unclear. The V gene lost 2 bases and the J gene lost 4 bases, with 4 bases spanning the gap. This CDR3 has 12 amino acids. The germline gives CDR1 SGHNT, CDR2 YYREEE (reference sequence). CDR3 amino acids: CASSFRNQPQHF. Written as DNA, the CDR3 is TGTGCCAGCAGCTTCAGAAATCAGCCCCAGCATTTT.

The rearrangement uses TRBV19 and TRBJ2-1, with 7 bases that match TRBD2. The CDR3 is 15 residues long. The V gene's germline CDR1 is LNHDA and CDR2 SQIVND (reference sequence). The J segment lost 8 bases and the V segment lost 6 bases, leaving 13 bases of the junction unmatched. Here the CDR3 reads CASSPLAGGAYEQFF. In nucleotides, the CDR3 is TGTGCCAGTAGCCCCTTAGCGGGTGGGGCCTATGAGCAGTTCTTC.

The chain recombines TRBV5-6 with TRBJ2-7; D is unresolved. CDR1 SGHDT and CDR2 YYEEEE come from the germline V gene. The CDR3 contains 15 residues. Trimming took 4 bases from V and 0 from J, leaving 14 bases between them. CDR3 nucleotide sequence: TGTGCCAGCAGCCCGAGAGACTCCAGCTCCTACGAGCAGTACTTC. Translated: CASSPRDSSSYEQYF.